A single sample is the source of the 20 T cell receptor beta chains below, sequenced in a study of sequential checkpoint blockade in melanoma. Sequencing used immunoSEQ multiplex PCR; TCRdb keeps in-frame clones, though not all of them. The sample carries around 6,400 clones, around a fifth recorded once. As to treatment: randomized to nivolumab then ipilimumab (arm A) or the reverse (arm B). Sequencing was performed on tumor tissue (inferred from file names), taken from a patient given nivolumab and ipilimumab in sequence. These receptors were obtained from a human donor with melanoma.

This clone was seen only a few times. The chain couples TRBV5-1 to TRBJ2-7; D remains ambiguous. V lost 0 bases, J lost 2 bases, and 15 bases lay in between. This CDR3 spans 16 amino acids. Germline CDR1 and CDR2: SGHRS and YFSETQ. CDR3 loop: CASSLAIGVRAYEQYF. Written as DNA, the CDR3 is TGCGCCAGCAGCTTGGCCATTGGGGTTCGGGCCTACGAGCAGTACTTC.

By share, this clone counts as large. The J gene is TRBJ2-4, the V gene TRBV6-8, with 9 nucleotides matching TRBD1. From germline, CDR1 is MNHGY and CDR2 SAAAGT. The CDR3 consists of 15 residues. Trimming at V came to 6 bases and at J to 1 base, leaving 4 bases not matched to a gene. The CDR3 here is CASSGTGTAKNIQYF. The DNA of the CDR3 is TGTGCCAGCAGCGGGACAGGGACGGCCAAAAACATTCAGTACTTC.

The sample holds a few counts of this clone. The chain joins TRBV6-8 to TRBJ1-2; D gene unclear. The germline V gene has CDR1 MNHGY and CDR2 SAAAGT. This CDR3 is 15 amino acids long. Trimming left V 2 bases short and J 5 bases short, with 15 bases between. Written as DNA, the CDR3 is TGTGCCAGCAGTTACGAAAGCGGGGTAGGATATGGCTACACCTTC. This gives the protein CASSYESGVGYGYTF.

J is TRBJ2-1 and V is TRBV19; 16 bases fit TRBD2. Germline-derived CDR1 and CDR2 are LNHDA and SQIVND (reference sequence). The CDR3 has 19 amino acids. The J segment lost 1 base and the V segment lost 3 bases, leaving 6 bases of the junction unmatched. As DNA, the CDR3 is TGTGCCAGTAGTATCCCGGGACTAGCGGGAGGGCCGTCCTACAATGAGCAGTTCTTC. It is translated as CASSIPGLAGGPSYNEQFF. The full variable domain, completed using reference TRBV19 and TRBJ2-1, is DGGITQSPKYLFRKEGQNVTLSCEQNLNHDAMYWYRQDPGQGLRLIYYSQIVNDFQKGDIAEGYSVSREKKESFPLTVTSAQKNPTAFYLCASSIPGLAGGPSYNEQFFGPGTRLTVL.

This chain uses TRBV6-8 with TRBJ2-2; D call uncertain. CDR1 MNHGY and CDR2 SAAAGT come from the germline V gene. This CDR3 is 14 amino acids long. V was shortened by 2 bases and J by 2 bases, with 6 bases between the two germline ends. The CDR3 here is CASSYGINTGELFF. The CDR3 coding sequence is TGTGCCAGCAGTTACGGGATTAACACCGGGGAGCTGTTTTTT.

The chain employs TRBV18 and TRBJ2-1; 7 nucleotides line up with TRBD2. Germline V gene sequence: CDR1 KGHSH, CDR2 LQKENI. V dropped 2 bases and J dropped 2; count of bases not matched to a gene: 0. The CDR3 has 14 amino acids. The CDR3 bases are TGTGCCAGCTCACCAGCGGGAGCCTACAATGAGCAGTTCTTC. Translated: CASSPAGAYNEQFF.

This clone was counted only a few times. The CDR3 nucleotides read TGTGCCAGCAGTTTAAGGAGAGCCAAGGGCACAGATACGCAGTATTTT. Amino acid sequence: CASSLRRAKGTDTQYF. The chain recombines TRBV28 with TRBJ2-3; D is unresolved. CDR3 length: 16 amino acids. Trimming pared 2 bases from V and 1 base from J, leaving 13 bases between. Germline loops: CDR1 MDHEN, CDR2 SYDVKM.

This clone was recorded a few times. The chain links TRBV9 to TRBJ1-4; D is ambiguous. This CDR3 is built from 12 residues. Germline-derived CDR1 and CDR2 are SGDLS and YYNGEE. CDR3 bases: TGTGCGAGTGGCGGGACTAATGAAAAACTGTTTTTT. Translating it yields CASGGTNEKLFF.

This clone occurred a few times. The rearrangement joins TRBV9 to TRBJ2-5; 7 nucleotides agree with TRBD2. The germline gives CDR1 SGDLS, CDR2 YYNGEE. J was trimmed by 1 base and V by 4 bases; bases with no gene match: 7. This CDR3 comprises 15 residues. CDR3 nucleotides: TGTGCCAGCAGCACTAGCGTAGGGGCCCAAGAGACCCAGTACTTC. It is translated as CASSTSVGAQETQYF. The entire variable domain, with the rest obtained from reference TRBV9 and TRBJ2-5, is as follows: DSGVTQTPKHLITATGQRVTLRCSPRSGDLSVYWYQQSLDQGLQFLIQYYNGEERAKGNILERFSAQQFPDLHSELNLSSLELGDSALYFCASSTSVGAQETQYFGPGTRLLVL.

This chain connects TRBV6-8 to TRBJ1-2; D gene unclear. From germline, CDR1 is MNHGY and CDR2 SAAAGT. Deletions cut 0 bases from V and 4 bases from J, with 9 bases between. CDR3 length equals 14 residues. CDR3 amino acids: CASSYSGPTYGYTF. The CDR3 DNA reads as TGTGCCAGCAGTTACTCTGGACCGACCTATGGCTACACCTTC.

The J gene is TRBJ2-2, the V gene TRBV5-1; D remains unclear. The germline CDR1 and CDR2 sequences are SGHRS and YFSETQ. The CDR3 spans 16 residues. V was clipped by 3 bases and J by 0 bases, with 12 bases between them. The CDR3 sequence: CASSSPRTTNTGELFF. The CDR3 DNA sequence: TGCGCCAGCAGCTCACCTCGGACCACGAACACCGGGGAGCTGTTTTTT.

This clone was seen at least ten times. The chain joins TRBV9 to TRBJ1-2; 7 positions match TRBD1. The CDR3 spans 14 residues. V gave up 3 bases and J gave up 7 bases; unmatched junction bases: 9. CDR1 is SGDLS, CDR2 YYNGEE, per germline. The CDR3 loop is CASSANLQGGGYTF. CDR3 coding DNA: TGTGCCAGCAGCGCCAACCTCCAGGGGGGTGGCTACACCTTC.

V gene TRBV14 combines with J gene TRBJ2-3; 9 bases are shared with TRBD1. The CDR3 runs to 15 residues. The V segment lost 3 bases and the J segment 5 bases; nucleotides outside the gene matches: 6. Germline lookup yields CDR1 SGHDN and CDR2 FVKESK. CDR3 amino acids: CASSHIQGAKDTQYF. CDR3 coding DNA: TGTGCCAGCAGCCATATACAGGGGGCAAAAGATACGCAGTATTTT.

This clone was counted many times. The gene calls are TRBV11-3 and TRBJ2-3, with 11 positions matching TRBD1. The CDR3 extends over 14 amino acids. The germline V gene encodes CDR1 SGHNT and CDR2 YENEEA. Losses at the gene ends were 5 bases for V and 5 bases for J; bases not matched to a gene: 3. DNA of the CDR3: TGTGCCAGCAGCGGACAGGGGGCTGGAGATACGCAGTATTTT. This translates into CASSGQGAGDTQYF.

The sample holds many counts of this clone. The chain links TRBV11-3 to TRBJ1-2; 8 bases fit TRBD1. J lost 4 bases, V lost 1 base, and 11 bases had no gene match. The CDR3 runs to 17 residues. In germline, CDR1 is SGHNT, CDR2 YENEEA. This CDR3 is CASSLVGAGGAVYGYTF. The CDR3 DNA sequence: TGTGCCAGCAGCTTAGTTGGAGCAGGGGGCGCGGTCTATGGCTACACCTTC. Filled out from reference TRBV11-3 and TRBJ1-2, the complete variable domain reads EAGVVQSPRYKIIEKKQPVAFWCNPISGHNTLYWYLQNLGQGPELLIRYENEEAVDDSQLPKDRFSAERLKGVDSTLKIQPAELGDSAVYLCASSLVGAGGAVYGYTFGSGTRLTVV.

This clone was detected only a few times. The chain combines TRBV6-8 with TRBJ1-2, with D possibly matching TRBD1 (6 bases). Trimming shortened V by 5 bases and J by 2 bases, and 15 bases separated the two germline ends. From germline, CDR1 is MNHGY and CDR2 SAAAGT. This CDR3 contains 15 residues. The CDR3, as DNA: TGTGCCAGCAGTCCCCAGGAGGGGGTGAACTATGGCTACACCTTC. Protein sequence: CASSPQEGVNYGYTF.

This clone was detected only once. This chain connects TRBV16 to TRBJ1-1, with unresolved D. V was trimmed by 0 bases and J by 2 bases, leaving 10 bases between them. The CDR3 has 15 residues. Germline V CDR1 and CDR2: KGHSY, FQNENV. CDR3 amino acids: CASSQSGRTNTEAFF. The CDR3 DNA reads TGTGCCAGCAGCCAATCGGGCAGAACAAACACTGAAGCTTTCTTT.

This clone is categorized as medium-sized (0.01 to 0.1%). The J gene is TRBJ1-3, the V gene TRBV12-5; possible D gene TRBD1, 5 bases. This CDR3 is built from 16 residues. V was cut by 1 base and J by 2 bases, with 12 bases left in between. Germline V gene lookup returns CDR1 LGHNT and CDR2 FRNRAP. The CDR3 loop reads CASGLDLDSAGNTIYF. CDR3 coding DNA: TGTGCTAGTGGTTTGGACCTTGACAGTGCTGGAAACACCATATATTTT.

The V and J genes are TRBV11-3 and TRBJ2-3; TRBD2 agrees at 13 bases. CDR3 size: 20 residues. The V gene's germline CDR1 is SGHNT and CDR2 YENEEA. The ends lost 2 bases at V and 4 bases at J; junction bases unmatched: 15. The CDR3 is CASSLRRFPGLAGLADTQYF. The CDR3 DNA is TGTGCCAGCAGCTTACGGAGATTCCCGGGACTAGCGGGACTTGCAGATACGCAGTATTTT. Drawing the rest from reference TRBV11-3 and TRBJ2-3, the complete variable domain is EAGVVQSPRYKIIEKKQPVAFWCNPISGHNTLYWYLQNLGQGPELLIRYENEEAVDDSQLPKDRFSAERLKGVDSTLKIQPAELGDSAVYLCASSLRRFPGLAGLADTQYFGPGTRLTVL.

This clone is termed medium-sized. J is TRBJ1-5 and V is TRBV6-8; tentatively, D is TRBD1 (5 bases). The CDR3 loop spans 15 amino acids. The germline V gene encodes CDR1 MNHGY and CDR2 SAAAGT. V was clipped by 6 bases and J by 6 bases, with 18 bases between them. The CDR3 region is CASSLGRGGGQPQHF. The CDR3 DNA sequence: TGTGCCAGCAGCCTGGGACGGGGCGGCGGTCAGCCCCAGCATTTT.